This TCR beta chain emerged from a study of blood T cells in healthy people across ages. Study as a whole: Template switching caught about one barcoded beta molecule for each two T cells.

Combining a sample-barcoded 5' primer with a J-beta primer mix, a second PCR ran for roughly 7 to 12 cycles. TCRdb passed the 5' RACE reads through MiXCR, listing each CDR3 protein once. The repertoire includes approximately 770,000 distinct CDR3 sequences, roughly 60% of them detected once, and 20% to 25% sits in the top ten. This clonotype is a singleton in its sample. The antigen remains undetermined. Regarding the study as a whole: Greater diversity and more naive CD4+ cells were seen in long-lived donors than in aged donors.

The donors, healthy Caucasians from Russia, were aged roughly 6 to 95. There were at least 6 micrograms of total RNA extracted from every sample. The material sequenced was blood. This TCR was recovered from a man aged 25-40 years in good health.

Here the CDR3 DNA reads TGTGCCAGCAGCACTCCCGCGAACACCGGGGAGCTGTTTTTT. Protein sequence: CASSTPANTGELFF. J is TRBJ2-2 and V is TRBV28; D is unresolved. Trimming stripped 6 bases from V and 0 bases from J, with 8 bases between. The CDR3 is 14 residues long. Germline V gene lookup returns CDR1 MDHEN and CDR2 SYDVKM.